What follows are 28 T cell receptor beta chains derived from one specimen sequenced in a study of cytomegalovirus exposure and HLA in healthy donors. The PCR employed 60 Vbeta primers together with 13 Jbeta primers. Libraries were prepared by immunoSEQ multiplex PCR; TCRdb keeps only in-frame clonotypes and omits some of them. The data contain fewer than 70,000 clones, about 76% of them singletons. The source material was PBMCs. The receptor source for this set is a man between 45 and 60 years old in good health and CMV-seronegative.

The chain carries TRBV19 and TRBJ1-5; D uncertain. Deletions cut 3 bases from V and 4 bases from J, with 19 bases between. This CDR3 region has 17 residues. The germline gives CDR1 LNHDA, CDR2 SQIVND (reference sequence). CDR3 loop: CASSITVRTRVNQPQHF. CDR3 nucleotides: TGTGCCAGTAGTATCACAGTCCGGACTAGAGTGAATCAGCCCCAGCATTTT.

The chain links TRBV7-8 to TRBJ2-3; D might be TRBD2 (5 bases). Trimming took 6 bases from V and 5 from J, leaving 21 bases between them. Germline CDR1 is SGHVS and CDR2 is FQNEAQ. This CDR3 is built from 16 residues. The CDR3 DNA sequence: TGTGCCAGCAGTTCCTTCAGCGCAGGAGGAGGAGATACGCAGTATTTT. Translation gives CASSSFSAGGGDTQYF.

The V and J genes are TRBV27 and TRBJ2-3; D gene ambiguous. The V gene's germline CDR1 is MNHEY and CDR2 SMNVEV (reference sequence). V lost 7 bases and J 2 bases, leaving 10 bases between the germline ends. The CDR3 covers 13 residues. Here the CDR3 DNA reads TGTGCCAGCATTCGGTCGTCCACAGATACGCAGTATTTT. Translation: CASIRSSTDTQYF.

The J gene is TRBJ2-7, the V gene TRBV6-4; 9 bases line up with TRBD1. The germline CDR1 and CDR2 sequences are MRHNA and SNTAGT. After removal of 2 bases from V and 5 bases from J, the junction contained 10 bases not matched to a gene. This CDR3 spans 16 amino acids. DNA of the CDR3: TGTGCCAGCAGTGACGCCGACTTGGACAGGGGAGACGAGCAGTACTTC. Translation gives CASSDADLDRGDEQYF.

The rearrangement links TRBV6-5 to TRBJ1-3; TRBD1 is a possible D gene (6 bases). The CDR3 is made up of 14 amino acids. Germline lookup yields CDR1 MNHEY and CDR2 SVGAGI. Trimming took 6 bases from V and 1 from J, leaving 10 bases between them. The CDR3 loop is CASRFRGSGNTIYF. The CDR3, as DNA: TGTGCCAGCAGGTTTAGGGGGTCTGGAAACACCATATATTTT.

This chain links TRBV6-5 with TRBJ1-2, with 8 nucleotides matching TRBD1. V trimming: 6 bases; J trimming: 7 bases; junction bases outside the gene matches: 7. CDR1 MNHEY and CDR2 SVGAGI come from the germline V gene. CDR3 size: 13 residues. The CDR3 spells CASRPTGGGGYTF. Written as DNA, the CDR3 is TGTGCCAGCAGGCCAACAGGGGGAGGTGGCTACACCTTC.

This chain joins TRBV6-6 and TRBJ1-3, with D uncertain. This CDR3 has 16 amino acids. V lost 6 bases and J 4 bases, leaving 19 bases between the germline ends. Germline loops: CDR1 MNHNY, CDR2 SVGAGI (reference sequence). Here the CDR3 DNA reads TGTGCCAGCAGCTCTGGACCGGGAGATAGGGGAAACACCATATATTTT. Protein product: CASSSGPGDRGNTIYF.

The CDR3 DNA follows: TGTGCCAGCAGCAACGACAGGGTACGCACCGGGGAGCTGTTTTTT. This codes for CASSNDRVRTGELFF. The chain employs TRBV11-2 and TRBJ2-2; 7 nucleotides align to TRBD1. Germline trimming cut 5 bases from V and 4 bases from J; bases unmatched to any gene: 7. The CDR3 runs 15 residues. Germline lookup yields CDR1 SGHAT and CDR2 FQNNGV. The variable domain in full, completed from reference TRBV11-2 and TRBJ2-2, reads EAGVAQSPRYKIIEKRQSVAFWCNPISGHATLYWYQQILGQGPKLLIQFQNNGVVDDSQLPKDRFSAERLKGVDSTLKIQPAKLEDSAVYLCASSNDRVRTGELFFGEGSRLTVL.

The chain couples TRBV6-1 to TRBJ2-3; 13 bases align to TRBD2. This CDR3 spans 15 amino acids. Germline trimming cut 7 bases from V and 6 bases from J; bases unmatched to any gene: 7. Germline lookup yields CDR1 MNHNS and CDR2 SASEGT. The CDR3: CASTPLAGGQDTQYF. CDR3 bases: TGTGCCAGCACCCCACTAGCGGGGGGGCAGGATACGCAGTATTTT.

In DNA, the CDR3 is TGTGCCAGCAGTGAGATGACAGGGAATAATTCACCCCTCCACTTT. This gives the protein CASSEMTGNNSPLHF. The chain is built from TRBV6-1 and TRBJ1-6, with 7 bases fitting TRBD1. V lost 3 bases, J lost 5 bases, and 4 bases stayed unmatched. Germline V CDR1 and CDR2: MNHNS, SASEGT. The CDR3 consists of 15 residues.

The chain's CDR3 is CAISDRVNTEAFF. The CDR3 DNA reads TGTGCCATCAGTGACAGGGTGAACACTGAAGCTTTCTTT. The V gene is TRBV10-3, the J gene TRBJ1-1; the D gene is possibly TRBD1 (5 bases). Germline-derived CDR1 and CDR2 are ENHRY and SYGVKD. This CDR3 has 13 amino acids. Trimming removed 3 bases from V and 0 bases from J, with 5 bases in between.

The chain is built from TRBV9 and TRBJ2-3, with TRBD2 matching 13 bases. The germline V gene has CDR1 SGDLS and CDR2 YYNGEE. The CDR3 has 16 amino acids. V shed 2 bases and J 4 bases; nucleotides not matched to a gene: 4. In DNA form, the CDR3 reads TGTGCCAGCAGCGTTACTAGCGGGGGGGCCCCAGATACGCAGTATTTT. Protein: CASSVTSGGAPDTQYF. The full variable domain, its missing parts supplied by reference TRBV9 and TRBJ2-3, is DSGVTQTPKHLITATGQRVTLRCSPRSGDLSVYWYQQSLDQGLQFLIQYYNGEERAKGNILERFSAQQFPDLHSELNLSSLELGDSALYFCASSVTSGGAPDTQYFGPGTRLTVL.

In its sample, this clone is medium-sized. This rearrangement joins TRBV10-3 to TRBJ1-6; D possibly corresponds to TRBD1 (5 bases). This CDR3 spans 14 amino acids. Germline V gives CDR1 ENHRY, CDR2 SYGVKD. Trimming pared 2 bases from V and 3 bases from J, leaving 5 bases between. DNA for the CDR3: TGTGCCATCAGTGAGGACAGCTATAATTCACCCCTCCACTTT. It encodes CAISEDSYNSPLHF.

CDR3 residues: CASSPPGGIGTEAFF. In DNA form, the CDR3 reads TGTGCCAGCTCACCACCGGGGGGGATCGGCACTGAAGCTTTCTTT. This chain connects TRBV18 to TRBJ1-1, with a possible D match to TRBD1 (5 bases). This CDR3 is 15 amino acids long. V dropped 0 bases and J dropped 4 bases, with 12 bases sitting between them. The germline V gene encodes CDR1 KGHSH and CDR2 LQKENI.

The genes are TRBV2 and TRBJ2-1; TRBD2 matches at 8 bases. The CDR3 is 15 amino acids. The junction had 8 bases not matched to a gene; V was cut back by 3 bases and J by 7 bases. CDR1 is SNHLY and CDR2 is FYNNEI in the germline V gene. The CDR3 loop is CASSESGGGRNEQFF. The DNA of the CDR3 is TGTGCCAGCAGTGAGTCGGGGGGGGGCCGGAATGAGCAGTTCTTC.

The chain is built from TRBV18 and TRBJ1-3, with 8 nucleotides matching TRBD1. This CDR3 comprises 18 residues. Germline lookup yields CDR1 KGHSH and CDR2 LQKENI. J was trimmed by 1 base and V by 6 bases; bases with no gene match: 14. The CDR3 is CASSSRVPGGNSGNTIYF. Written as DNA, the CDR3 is TGTGCCAGCTCTTCAAGGGTGCCAGGGGGCAATTCTGGAAACACCATATATTTT.

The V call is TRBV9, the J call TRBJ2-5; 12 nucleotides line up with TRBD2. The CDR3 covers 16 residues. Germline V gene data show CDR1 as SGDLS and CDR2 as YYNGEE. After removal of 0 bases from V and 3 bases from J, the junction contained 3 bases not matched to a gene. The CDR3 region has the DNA TGTGCCAGCAGCGTAGCTTGGACTAGCGGGGAAGAGACCCAGTACTTC. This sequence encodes CASSVAWTSGEETQYF.

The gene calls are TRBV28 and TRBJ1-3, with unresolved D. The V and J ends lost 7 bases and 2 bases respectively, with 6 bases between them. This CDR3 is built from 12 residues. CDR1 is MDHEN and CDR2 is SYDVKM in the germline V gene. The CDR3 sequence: CASTGPGNTIYF. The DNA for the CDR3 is TGTGCCAGCACTGGGCCTGGAAACACCATATATTTT.

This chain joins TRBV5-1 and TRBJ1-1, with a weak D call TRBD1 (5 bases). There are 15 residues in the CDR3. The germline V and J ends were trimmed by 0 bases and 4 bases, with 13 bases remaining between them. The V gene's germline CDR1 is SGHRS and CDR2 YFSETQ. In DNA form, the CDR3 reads TGCGCCAGCAGCTTGGGGGCAGGGTGGGTCACTGAAGCTTTCTTT. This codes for CASSLGAGWVTEAFF.

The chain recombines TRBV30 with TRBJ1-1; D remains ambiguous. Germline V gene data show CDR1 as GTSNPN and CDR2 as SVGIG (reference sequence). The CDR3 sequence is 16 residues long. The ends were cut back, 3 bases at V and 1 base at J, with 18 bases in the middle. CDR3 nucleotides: TGTGCCTGGAGACCCACCTCCGGTTGGTCGAACACTGAAGCTTTCTTT. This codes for CAWRPTSGWSNTEAFF.

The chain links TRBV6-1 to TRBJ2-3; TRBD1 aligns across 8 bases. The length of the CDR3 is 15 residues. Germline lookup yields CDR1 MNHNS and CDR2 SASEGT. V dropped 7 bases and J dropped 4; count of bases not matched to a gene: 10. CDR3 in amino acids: CASNSPGQEADTQYF. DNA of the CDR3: TGTGCCAGCAATTCACCGGGACAGGAGGCAGATACGCAGTATTTT.

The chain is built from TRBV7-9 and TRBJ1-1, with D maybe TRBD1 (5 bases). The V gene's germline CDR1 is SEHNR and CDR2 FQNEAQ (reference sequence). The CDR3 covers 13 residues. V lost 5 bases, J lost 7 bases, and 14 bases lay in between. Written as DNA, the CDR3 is TGTGCCAGCAGCCGAGGGACTGCTCGTGAAGCTTTCTTT. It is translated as CASSRGTAREAFF.

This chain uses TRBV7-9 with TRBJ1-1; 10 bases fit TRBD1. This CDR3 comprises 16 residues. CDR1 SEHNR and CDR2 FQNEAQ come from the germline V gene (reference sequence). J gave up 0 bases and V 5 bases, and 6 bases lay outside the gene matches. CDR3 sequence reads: CASSQGQGYMNTEAFF. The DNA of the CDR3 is TGTGCCAGCAGCCAGGGACAGGGGTATATGAACACTGAAGCTTTCTTT.

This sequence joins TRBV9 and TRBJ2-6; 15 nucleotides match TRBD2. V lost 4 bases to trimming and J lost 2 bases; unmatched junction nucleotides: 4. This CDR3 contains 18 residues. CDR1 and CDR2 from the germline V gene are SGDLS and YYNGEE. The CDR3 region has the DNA TGTGCCAGCAGCCCAGGACTAGCGGGGGGGCCTGGGGCCAACGTCCTGACTTTC. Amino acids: CASSPGLAGGPGANVLTF.

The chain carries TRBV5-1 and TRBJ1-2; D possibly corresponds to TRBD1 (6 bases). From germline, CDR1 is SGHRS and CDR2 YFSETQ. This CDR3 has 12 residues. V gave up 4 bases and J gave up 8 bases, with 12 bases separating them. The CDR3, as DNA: TGCGCCAGCAGCGCCAACAGGGTCGGCTACACCTTC. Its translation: CASSANRVGYTF.

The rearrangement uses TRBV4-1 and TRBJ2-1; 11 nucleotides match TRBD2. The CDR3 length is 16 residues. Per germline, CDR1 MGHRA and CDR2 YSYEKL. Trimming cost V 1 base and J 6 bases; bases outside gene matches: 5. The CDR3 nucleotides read TGCGCCAGCAGCCAAGTGTTAGCGGGGGGGCGCAATGAGCAGTTCTTC. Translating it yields CASSQVLAGGRNEQFF.

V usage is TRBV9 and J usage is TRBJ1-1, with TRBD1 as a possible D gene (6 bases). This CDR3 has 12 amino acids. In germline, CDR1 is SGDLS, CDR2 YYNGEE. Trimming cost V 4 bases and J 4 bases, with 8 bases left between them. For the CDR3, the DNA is TGTGCCAGCAGCCTCAGGGGCACTGAAGCTTTCTTT. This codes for CASSLRGTEAFF.

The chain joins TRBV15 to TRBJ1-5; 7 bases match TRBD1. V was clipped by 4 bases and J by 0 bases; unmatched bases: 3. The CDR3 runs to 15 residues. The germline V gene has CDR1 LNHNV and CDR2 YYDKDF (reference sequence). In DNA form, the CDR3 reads TGTGCCACCAGCAAGGGGACAGATAGCAATCAGCCCCAGCATTTT. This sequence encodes CATSKGTDSNQPQHF.